The 19 T cell receptor beta chains listed next were all sequenced from one sample in a study of blood T cells in healthy people across ages. A J-beta primer mix and a sample-barcoded 5' primer were used in a second PCR of roughly 6 to 12 cycles. TCRdb processed the 5' RACE reads anew with MiXCR; each CDR3 protein has one entry. This table holds about 1.1 million distinct CDR3 sequences, around two fifths found once. Material: blood. Receptor source: a young man in good health.

The sample holds a few counts of this clonotype. The V call is TRBV12-3 or TRBV12-4, the J call TRBJ1-1; D is uncertain. V was clipped by 2 bases and J by 6 bases, with 7 bases between them. The CDR3 is 12 amino acids. The CDR3: CASSLTWSEAFF. In DNA, the CDR3 is TGTGCCAGCAGTTTAACGTGGTCTGAAGCTTTCTTT.

Concerning this clonotype itself: The junction departs from germline at one end; a sequencing error may be responsible. The chain has TRBV4-1 and TRBJ2-3; D may be TRBD1 (6 bases). The germline CDR1 and CDR2 sequences are MGHRA and YSYEKL. CDR3 length: 23 amino acids. CDR3 residues: CASSQAGRVGGFRRTLPTDMQYF. The CDR3 nucleotides are TGCGCCAGCAGCCAAGCGGGAAGGGTAGGGGGATTTAGACGGACCCTTCCCACAGATATGCAGTATTTT.

This chain links TRBV9 with TRBJ1-4; a weak D match, TRBD1 (6 bases). The germline V gene has CDR1 SGDLS and CDR2 YYNGEE. V was pared by 4 bases and J by 8 bases, with 15 bases between. CDR3 length: 14 amino acids. CDR3 in amino acids: CASSRLTGGEKLFF. CDR3 in DNA: TGTGCCAGCAGCCGTTTGACAGGAGGAGAAAAACTGTTTTTT.

The chain links TRBV27 to TRBJ1-6, with TRBD1 matching over 9 bases. The trim removed 3 bases at V and 5 bases at J, leaving 11 bases unmatched. Germline lookup yields CDR1 MNHEY and CDR2 SMNVEV (reference sequence). The CDR3 consists of 18 residues. This chain's CDR3 is CASSFYFGRTGDNSPLHF. In DNA, the CDR3 is TGTGCCAGCAGTTTCTACTTTGGGAGGACAGGGGATAATTCACCCCTCCACTTT.

This chain uses TRBV2 with TRBJ1-5; 8 nucleotides agree with TRBD1. Germline V gene data show CDR1 as SNHLY and CDR2 as FYNNEI. V shed 6 bases, J shed 3 bases, and the junction held 4 bases outside the gene matches. This CDR3 spans 14 amino acids. The CDR3 DNA sequence: TGTGCCAGCAGAATACAGGGGGACAATCAGCCCCAGCATTTT. Its translation is CASRIQGDNQPQHF.

A remark on this clonotype: At one of its ends the junction is not consistent with the germline gene, which may arise from a read error. The V call is TRBV7-9, the J call TRBJ2-3, with unresolved D. Per the germline V gene, CDR1 is SEHNR and CDR2 is FQNEAQ (reference sequence). This CDR3 is 13 amino acids long. Here the CDR3 DNA reads TGTGCCTGCAGCTTAGGGAGCACAGATACGCAGTATTTT. Translation gives CACSLGSTDTQYF.

In this sample, this clonotype turned up many times. The chain recombines TRBV7-9 with TRBJ2-5; D is unresolved. V was cut by 6 bases and J by 1 base, with 6 bases left in between. CDR3 length: 12 amino acids. Per the germline V gene, CDR1 is SEHNR and CDR2 is FQNEAQ (reference sequence). The CDR3 DNA sequence: TGTGCCAGCAGACGATTCCAAGAGACCCAGTACTTC. Translating it yields CASRRFQETQYF. Full variable domain (remainder filled in from reference TRBV7-9 and TRBJ2-5): DTGVSQNPRHKITKRGQNVTFRCDPISEHNRLYWYRQTLGQGPEFLTYFQNEAQLEKSRLLSDRFSAERPKGSFSTLEIQRTEQGDSAMYLCASRRFQETQYFGPGTRLLVL.

This clonotype has only a few counts. J is TRBJ1-1 and V is TRBV2; 8 bases map to TRBD1. J gave up 10 bases and V 6 bases, and 7 bases lay outside the gene matches. The CDR3 consists of 12 residues. CDR1 SNHLY and CDR2 FYNNEI come from the germline V gene. CDR3 nucleotides: TGTGCCAGCAGGGACAGGGCCCGGGGAGCTTTCTTT. It encodes CASRDRARGAFF.

Regarding this clonotype: This may come from a read error, since a much larger clone is one base off. V and J are TRBV9 and TRBJ2-1, with 8 bases identical to TRBD1. The trim removed 4 bases at V and 1 base at J, leaving 4 bases unmatched. Germline values: CDR1 SGDLS, CDR2 YYNGEE. The CDR3 consists of 15 residues. Written as DNA, the CDR3 is TGTGCCAGCAGCTCGACAGGGGATTCCTACAATGAGCAGTTCTTC. The encoded protein is CASSSTGDSYNEQFF.

The J gene is TRBJ2-1, the V gene TRBV12-5, with D tentatively TRBD2 (5 bases). The last part of the DNA fits TRBJ2-7 better; the J call may be wrong. The CDR3 extends over 11 amino acids. The germline V gene has CDR1 LGHNT and CDR2 FRNRAP. Here the CDR3 DNA reads TGTGCTAGTGGTTTCGGAGGCGAGCAGTACTTC. Translation: CASGFGGEQYF.

The chain recombines TRBV28 with TRBJ1-6; possible D gene TRBD1, 5 bases. The CDR3 has 12 residues. From germline, CDR1 is MDHEN and CDR2 SYDVKM. Here the CDR3 reads CAAAGWNSPLHF. CDR3 sequence (DNA): TGTGCAGCCGCAGGGTGGAATTCACCCCTCCACTTT.

V and J are TRBV7-9 and TRBJ1-6, with unresolved D. There are 14 residues in the CDR3. Trimming took off 6 bases at V and 10 bases at J, with 16 bases between the two ends. CDR1 is SEHNR and CDR2 is FQNEAQ in the germline V gene (reference sequence). In DNA form, the CDR3 reads TGTGCCAGCAGTTTAACGGCAGGCAAGTCACCCCTCCACTTT. It is translated as CASSLTAGKSPLHF.

V usage is TRBV7-8 and J usage is TRBJ2-3, with a possible D match to TRBD2 (5 bases). The CDR3 length is 15 residues. CDR1 and CDR2 from the germline V gene are SGHVS and FQNEAQ. The V and J ends lost 0 bases and 3 bases respectively, with 10 bases between them. The CDR3 DNA follows: TGTGCCAGCAGCTTAGCAGGGAGTAGGACAGATACGCAGTATTTT. It encodes CASSLAGSRTDTQYF. Combining the CDR3 with reference TRBV7-8 and TRBJ2-3 gives the whole variable domain GAGVSQSPRYKVAKRGQDVALRCDPISGHVSLFWYQQALGQGPEFLTYFQNEAQLDKSGLPSDRFFAERPEGSVSTLKIQRTQQEDSAVYLCASSLAGSRTDTQYFGPGTRLTVL.

This clonotype was seen many times. The chain couples TRBV9 to TRBJ1-2; D gene uncertain. Between the trimmed V and J ends, which lost 2 bases and 3 bases, there was a span of 8 bases. The CDR3 contains 13 residues. Germline values: CDR1 SGDLS, CDR2 YYNGEE. CDR3 in DNA: TGTGCCAGCAGCGTGGGCGGAGACTATGGCTACACCTTC. Its protein product is CASSVGGDYGYTF.

The V call is TRBV6-5, the J call TRBJ1-1; TRBD1 is a possible D gene (6 bases). Between the trimmed V and J ends, which lost 6 bases and 0 bases, there was a span of 14 bases. Looked up from germline, CDR1 is MNHEY and CDR2 is SVGAGI. The CDR3 consists of 15 residues. For the CDR3, the DNA is TGTGCCAGCAGGTTCACAGGGACCTTGAACACTGAAGCTTTCTTT. Encoded protein: CASRFTGTLNTEAFF.

This clonotype was counted only a few times. The chain combines TRBV6-5 with TRBJ2-7; 7 bases match TRBD1. Trimming took 6 bases from V and 0 from J; bases not matched to a gene: 8. Germline CDR1 and CDR2: MNHEY and SVGAGI. CDR3 size: 15 residues. As DNA, the CDR3 is TGTGCCAGCAGCCAACAGGGGTCTGACTCCTACGAGCAGTACTTC. It codes for CASSQQGSDSYEQYF.

The chain joins TRBV5-1 to TRBJ1-2; D gene uncertain. Germline assignment: CDR1 SGHRS and CDR2 YFSETQ. The CDR3 contains 13 residues. V was trimmed by 1 base and J by 8 bases, leaving 12 bases between them. The CDR3 coding sequence is TGCGCCAGCAGCTTGATTGGCGGTGAGGGCTACACCTTC. Its protein product is CASSLIGGEGYTF.

This clonotype was observed a single time. The rearrangement joins TRBV24-1 to TRBJ2-5; tentatively, D is TRBD2 (6 bases). CDR1 KGHDR and CDR2 SFDVKD come from the germline V gene. V dropped 4 bases and J dropped 0 bases, with 11 bases sitting between them. There are 15 residues in the CDR3. CDR3 region: CATSDPRGYQETQYF. The CDR3 DNA follows: TGTGCCACCAGTGACCCTCGGGGGTACCAAGAGACCCAGTACTTC.

The chain couples TRBV6-2 or TRBV6-3 to TRBJ2-2, with D hard to call. CDR3 size: 16 residues. V lost 2 bases, J lost 0 bases, and 10 bases lay in between. Germline V CDR1 and CDR2: MNHEY, SVGEGT. CDR3 coding DNA: TGTGCCAGCAGTTACGGTCCGGGTGCGAACACCGGGGAGCTGTTTTTT. Translated, it gives CASSYGPGANTGELFF.